The clone carrying this T cell receptor beta chain was detected only once. Antigen specificity is unknown. All participating donors were Caucasian adults from Nashville, Tennessee. This sample was taken from a study of shared clonotypes between healthy human individuals. Broader study findings: Generally, naive subsets came out with larger estimated richness than memory subsets. In the sorted subsets, rarefaction showed sequencing was incomplete despite large depth.

Germline V gene lookup returns CDR1 SGHDN and CDR2 FVKESK. CDR3 length: 15 residues. The ends were cut back, 1 base at V and 7 bases at J, with 16 bases in the middle. The protocol was immunoSEQ multiplex PCR, while the TCRdb copy is restricted to in-frame clones and leaves out a portion. This sample yields millions of clones, of which approximately 95% are seen a single time; about 0.37% belongs to the top ten. Sequencing used naive CD4+ T cells from PBMCs. The subset: CD45RA+ positively selected. The sequence derives from a man aged 18 to 30 in good health. Some clones in this sample may be carry-over from other donors' samples. The chain links TRBV14 to TRBJ1-1; tentatively, D is TRBD1 (6 bases). The CDR3 sequence is CASSQAGGRTFEAFF. The CDR3, as DNA: TGTGCCAGCAGCCAAGCCGGGGGGCGGACGTTTGAAGCTTTCTTT.